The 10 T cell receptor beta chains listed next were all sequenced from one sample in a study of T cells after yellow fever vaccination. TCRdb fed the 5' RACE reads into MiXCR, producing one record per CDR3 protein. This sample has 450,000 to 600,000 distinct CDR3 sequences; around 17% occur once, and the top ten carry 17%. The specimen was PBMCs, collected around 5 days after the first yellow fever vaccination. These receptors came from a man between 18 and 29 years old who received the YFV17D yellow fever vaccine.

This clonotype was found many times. CDR3 coding DNA: TGTGCCATCAGACCGGACAGGGGATATGGGGCCTCCTATAATTCACCCCTCCACTTT. Its translation: CAIRPDRGYGASYNSPLHF. The chain recombines TRBV10-3 with TRBJ1-6, with 9 positions matching TRBD1. V shed 6 bases and J 0 bases; nucleotides not matched to a gene: 12. The CDR3 has 19 amino acids. Germline V gives CDR1 ENHRY, CDR2 SYGVKD.

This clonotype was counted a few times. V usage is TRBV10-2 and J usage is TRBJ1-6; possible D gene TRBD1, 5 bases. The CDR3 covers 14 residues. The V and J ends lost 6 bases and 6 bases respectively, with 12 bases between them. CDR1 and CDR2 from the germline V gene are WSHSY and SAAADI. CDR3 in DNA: TGCGCCAGCAGCGTCCGGGGGACTAATTCACCCCTCCACTTT. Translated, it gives CASSVRGTNSPLHF.

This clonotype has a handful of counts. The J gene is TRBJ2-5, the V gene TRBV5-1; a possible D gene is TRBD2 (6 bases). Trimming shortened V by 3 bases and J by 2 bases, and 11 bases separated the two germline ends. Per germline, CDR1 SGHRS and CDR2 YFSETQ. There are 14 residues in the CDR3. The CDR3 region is CASSSSAPQETQYF. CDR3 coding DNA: TGCGCCAGCAGCTCTAGCGCACCGCAAGAGACCCAGTACTTC.

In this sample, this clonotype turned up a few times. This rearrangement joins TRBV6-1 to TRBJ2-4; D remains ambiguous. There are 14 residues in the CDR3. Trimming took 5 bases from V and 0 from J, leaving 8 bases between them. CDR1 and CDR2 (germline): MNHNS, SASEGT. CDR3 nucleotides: TGTGCCAGCAGTCCCTGGGGAGCCAAAAACATTCAGTACTTC. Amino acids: CASSPWGAKNIQYF.

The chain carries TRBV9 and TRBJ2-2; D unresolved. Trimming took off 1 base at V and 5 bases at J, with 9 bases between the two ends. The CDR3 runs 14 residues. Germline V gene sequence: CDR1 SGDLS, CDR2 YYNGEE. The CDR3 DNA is TGTGCCAGCAGCGTATTGCCGTATACCGGGGAGCTGTTTTTT. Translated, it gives CASSVLPYTGELFF.

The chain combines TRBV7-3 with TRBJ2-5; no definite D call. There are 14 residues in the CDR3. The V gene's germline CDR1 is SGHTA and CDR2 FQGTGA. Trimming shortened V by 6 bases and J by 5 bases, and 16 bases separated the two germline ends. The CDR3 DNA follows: TGTGCCAGCAGTCGGACGGGTTTCACGGAGACCCAGTACTTC. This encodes CASSRTGFTETQYF.

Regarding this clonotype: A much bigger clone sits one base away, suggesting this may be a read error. CDR3 DNA sequence: TGTGCCAGCAGTTACTCCACTGTTCCGTACGAGCAGTTCTTC. Translated, it gives CASSYSTVPYEQFF. The genes are TRBV6-5 and TRBJ2-7; no definite D call. Gene TRBJ2-1 matches the end of the DNA better, so the J call may be wrong. This CDR3 spans 14 amino acids. Germline V gene lookup returns CDR1 MNHEY and CDR2 SVGAGI.

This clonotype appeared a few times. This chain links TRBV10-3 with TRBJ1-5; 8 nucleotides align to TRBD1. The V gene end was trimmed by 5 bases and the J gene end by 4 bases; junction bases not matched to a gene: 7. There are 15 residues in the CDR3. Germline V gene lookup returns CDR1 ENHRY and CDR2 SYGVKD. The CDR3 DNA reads TGTGCCATCAGTCCGGGACAGGTGGGGAATCAGCCCCAGCATTTT. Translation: CAISPGQVGNQPQHF.

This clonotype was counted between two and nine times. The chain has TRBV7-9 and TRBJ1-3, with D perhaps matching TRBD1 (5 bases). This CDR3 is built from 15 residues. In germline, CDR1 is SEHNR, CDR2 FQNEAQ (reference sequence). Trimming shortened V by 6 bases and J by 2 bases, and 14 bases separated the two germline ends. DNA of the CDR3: TGTGCCAGCAGTACGAGCCGGACACCTGGAAACACCATATATTTT. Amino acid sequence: CASSTSRTPGNTIYF.

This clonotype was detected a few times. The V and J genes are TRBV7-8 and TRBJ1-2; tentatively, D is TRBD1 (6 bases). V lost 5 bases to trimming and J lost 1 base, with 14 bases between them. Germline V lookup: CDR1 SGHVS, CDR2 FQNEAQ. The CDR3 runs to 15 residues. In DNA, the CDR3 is TGTGCCAGCAGCCCAAGAGGACAGCTTAACTATGGCTACACCTTC. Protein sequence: CASSPRGQLNYGYTF.